The 22 T cell receptor beta chains below all came from one sample that was sequenced in a study of blood T cell repertoires in COVID-19. Method: immunoSEQ multiplex PCR; TCRdb's copy keeps in-frame clones and lacks some. The sample contains around 95,000 clones, 90% to 95% of which appear only once. The sequencing input was peripheral blood. The source of these receptors is a man aged 50-60 years with active COVID-19.

The rearrangement links TRBV7-8 to TRBJ2-5, with TRBD1 matching over 7 bases. Germline lookup yields CDR1 SGHVS and CDR2 FQNEAQ. The CDR3 extends over 14 amino acids. Trimming at V came to 4 bases and at J to 3 bases, leaving 5 bases not matched to a gene. CDR3 amino acids: CASSYSTGKETQYF. CDR3 sequence (DNA): TGTGCCAGCAGCTACTCGACAGGGAAAGAGACCCAGTACTTC.

This clone was observed a handful of times. The V gene is TRBV7-6, the J gene TRBJ2-3; TRBD2 agrees at 10 bases. With 4 bases clipped from V and 0 bases from J, the junction kept 4 bases outside the gene matches. The CDR3 sequence is 16 residues long. Germline CDR1 and CDR2: SGHVS and FNYEAQ. CDR3 nucleotides: TGTGCCAGCAGCTACGGACTAGCGGAGAGCACAGATACGCAGTATTTT. It yields the protein CASSYGLAESTDTQYF.

This rearrangement joins TRBV10-3 to TRBJ1-1; 7 bases map to TRBD1. Germline loops: CDR1 ENHRY, CDR2 SYGVKD. The CDR3 totals 14 residues. The trim removed 4 bases at V and 5 bases at J, leaving 7 bases unmatched. Written as DNA, the CDR3 is TGTGCCATCAGTGGACAGGGAAAAGATACTGAAGCTTTCTTT. This encodes CAISGQGKDTEAFF.

The chain has TRBV5-1 and TRBJ1-3, with 7 bases matching TRBD1. Germline CDR1 is SGHRS and CDR2 is YFSETQ. Trimming took 6 bases from V and 0 from J; bases not matched to a gene: 3. The CDR3 is 14 residues long. CDR3 in DNA: TGCGCCAGCAAGGGACAGAGCTCTGGAAACACCATATATTTT. Residues: CASKGQSSGNTIYF. Drawing the rest from reference TRBV5-1 and TRBJ1-3, the complete variable domain is KAGVTQTPRYLIKTRGQQVTLSCSPISGHRSVSWYQQTPGQGLQFLFEYFSETQRNKGNFPGRFSGRQFSNSRSEMNVSTLELGDSALYLCASKGQSSGNTIYFGEGSWLTVV.

The J gene is TRBJ2-5, the V gene TRBV11-2, with TRBD1 as a possible D gene (5 bases). V was trimmed by 1 base and J by 2 bases, leaving 11 bases between them. The CDR3 is 15 amino acids. Per the germline V gene, CDR1 is SGHAT and CDR2 is FQNNGV. In DNA, the CDR3 is TGTGCCAGCAGCTTAGCCCGGACACCACAAGAGACCCAGTACTTC. It yields the protein CASSLARTPQETQYF.

The rearrangement uses TRBV7-6 and TRBJ2-3; unclear D gene. This CDR3 contains 15 residues. The V gene's germline CDR1 is SGHVS and CDR2 FNYEAQ. Deletions cut 6 bases from V and 1 base from J, with 14 bases between. CDR3 in DNA: TGTGCCAGCAGTGACTGGCTCGCGGGCACAGATACGCAGTATTTT. Its translation: CASSDWLAGTDTQYF.

The chain employs TRBV27 and TRBJ1-5, with 7 bases lining up with TRBD1. The CDR3 has 15 amino acids. Germline assignment: CDR1 MNHEY and CDR2 SMNVEV (reference sequence). Unmatched junction bases numbered 12, after V lost 6 bases and J lost 7 bases. The CDR3 loop is CASRRGTAEVQPQHF. CDR3 DNA sequence: TGTGCCAGCAGACGCGGGACAGCGGAGGTCCAGCCCCAGCATTTT.

The table lists this clone with a count of one. This rearrangement joins TRBV9 to TRBJ2-1; D uncertain. Looked up from germline, CDR1 is SGDLS and CDR2 is YYNGEE. The CDR3 is made up of 12 amino acids. V dropped 4 bases and J dropped 5 bases, with 7 bases sitting between them. Here the CDR3 reads CASSPRHNEQFF. CDR3 DNA: TGTGCCAGCAGCCCGCGTCACAATGAGCAGTTCTTC.

The rearrangement joins TRBV7-9 to TRBJ1-6; possible D gene TRBD1, 6 bases. This CDR3 contains 15 residues. V lost 5 bases and J lost 10, with 18 bases in between. Germline assignment: CDR1 SEHNR and CDR2 FQNEAQ (reference sequence). CDR3: CASSALDSSGSPLHF. As DNA, the CDR3 is TGTGCCAGCAGCGCTTTGGACAGCTCGGGGTCACCCCTCCACTTT.

The rearrangement joins TRBV6-2 or TRBV6-3 to TRBJ2-5; TRBD1 agrees at 9 bases. This CDR3 contains 15 residues. From germline, CDR1 is MNHEY and CDR2 SVGEGT. V dropped 2 bases and J dropped 0; count of bases not matched to a gene: 1. DNA for the CDR3: TGTGCCAGCAGTTACGGGACAGGGTACCAAGAGACCCAGTACTTC. Protein product: CASSYGTGYQETQYF.

The chain combines TRBV7-9 with TRBJ2-3; D may be TRBD1 (6 bases). The CDR3 loop spans 14 amino acids. Trimming removed 5 bases at V and 6 bases at J, with 15 bases between. The germline V gene has CDR1 SEHNR and CDR2 FQNEAQ (reference sequence). The CDR3 bases are TGTGCCAGCAGCACGACAGGCCCGTACGATACGCAGTATTTT. Its translation: CASSTTGPYDTQYF.

The rearrangement joins TRBV5-1 to TRBJ2-1; D might be TRBD2 (6 bases). This CDR3 region has 12 residues. With 0 bases removed from V and 12 bases from J, the gap between germline ends came to 10 bases. Per the germline V gene, CDR1 is SGHRS and CDR2 is YFSETQ. The CDR3 DNA is TGCGCCAGCAGCTTGGAGTCCGGGGGGCAGTTCTTC. This sequence encodes CASSLESGGQFF. The variable domain in full, with the rest retrieved from reference TRBV5-1 and TRBJ2-1, is KAGVTQTPRYLIKTRGQQVTLSCSPISGHRSVSWYQQTPGQGLQFLFEYFSETQRNKGNFPGRFSGRQFSNSRSEMNVSTLELGDSALYLCASSLESGGQFFGPGTRLTVL.

The chain combines TRBV10-2 with TRBJ1-5; 9 bases map to TRBD1. The germline CDR1 and CDR2 sequences are WSHSY and SAAADI. The ends lost 7 bases at V and 6 bases at J; junction bases unmatched: 7. The CDR3 totals 14 residues. CDR3 loop: CASKDRGTVQPQHF. CDR3 nucleotides: TGCGCCAGCAAGGACAGGGGAACGGTTCAGCCCCAGCATTTT.

The V call is TRBV15, the J call TRBJ1-2; D is uncertain. Trimming took off 4 bases at V and 8 bases at J, with 20 bases between the two ends. CDR3 length equals 15 residues. Germline CDR1 LNHNV, CDR2 YYDKDF (reference sequence). The CDR3 sequence: CATSTPMSGMSGYTF. In DNA form, the CDR3 reads TGTGCCACCAGCACCCCCATGTCGGGTATGAGCGGCTACACCTTC. Looking up the rest from reference TRBV15 and TRBJ1-2 gives the full variable domain: DAMVIQNPRYQVTQFGKPVTLSCSQTLNHNVMYWYQQKSSQAPKLLFHYYDKDFNNEADTPDNFQSRRPNTSFCFLDIRSPGLGDTAMYLCATSTPMSGMSGYTFGSGTRLTVV.

This sequence joins TRBV5-1 and TRBJ2-7; 7 positions agree with TRBD1. The germline V gene has CDR1 SGHRS and CDR2 YFSETQ. The CDR3 has 14 residues. After removal of 0 bases from V and 3 bases from J, the junction contained 3 bases not matched to a gene. CDR3 region: CASSLEDRRYEQYF. In DNA, the CDR3 is TGCGCCAGCAGCTTGGAGGACAGGCGCTACGAGCAGTACTTC.

The CDR3 DNA is TGTGCCAGCAGTGAGCCAGGGGGCCTGTACACTGAAGCTTTCTTT. Residues: CASSEPGGLYTEAFF. The chain uses TRBV6-1 and TRBJ1-1, with TRBD1 matching over 8 bases. Germline V gene lookup returns CDR1 MNHNS and CDR2 SASEGT. The CDR3 is 15 amino acids. V shed 3 bases and J 3 bases; nucleotides not matched to a gene: 6.

The CDR3 spells CASSSGSFTDTQYF. In DNA, the CDR3 is TGTGCCAGCTCCTCAGGAAGCTTCACAGATACGCAGTATTTT. The V gene is TRBV18, the J gene TRBJ2-3; the D is unclear. V was pared by 6 bases and J by 2 bases, with 12 bases between. From germline, CDR1 is KGHSH and CDR2 LQKENI. CDR3 length: 14 residues.

The chain is built from TRBV19 and TRBJ1-1; D is perhaps TRBD1 (6 bases). With 10 bases removed from V and 6 bases from J, the gap between germline ends came to 12 bases. Germline V gene sequence: CDR1 LNHDA, CDR2 SQIVND (reference sequence). The CDR3 is 11 residues long. The DNA for the CDR3 is TGTGCCACCAGGGACACCTCTGAAGCTTTCTTT. Residues: CATRDTSEAFF.

J is TRBJ2-7 and V is TRBV24-1; 13 nucleotides line up with TRBD2. V gave up 0 bases and J gave up 3 bases; unmatched junction bases: 13. Germline lookup yields CDR1 KGHDR and CDR2 SFDVKD. The CDR3 runs to 20 residues. The CDR3 loop is CATSDLGEQDGTSGNYEQYV. CDR3 in DNA: TGTGCCACCAGTGATTTGGGGGAACAGGACGGGACTAGCGGGAACTACGAGCAGTACGTC.

J is TRBJ2-3 and V is TRBV10-3, with 8 bases matching TRBD1. There are 14 residues in the CDR3. The trim removed 4 bases at V and 4 bases at J, leaving 4 bases unmatched. From germline, CDR1 is ENHRY and CDR2 SYGVKD. The CDR3 region has the DNA TGTGCCATCAGTGCGGCAGGGGGCGCAGATACGCAGTATTTT. It translates to CAISAAGGADTQYF.

V gene TRBV4-2 combines with J gene TRBJ1-4, with D possibly TRBD1 on 5 matching bases. The CDR3 runs 16 residues. Trimming left V 4 bases short and J 0 bases short, with 12 bases between. Germline V gives CDR1 LGHNA, CDR2 YNFKEQ. As DNA, the CDR3 is TGTGCCAGCAGCCCAGCCGCACAGGCAACTAATGAAAAACTGTTTTTT. Translating it yields CASSPAAQATNEKLFF.

The chain employs TRBV6-5 and TRBJ1-5, with D possibly TRBD1 on 5 matching bases. V was trimmed by 6 bases and J by 7 bases, leaving 13 bases between them. Per the germline V gene, CDR1 is MNHEY and CDR2 is SVGAGI. This CDR3 is 13 amino acids long. The DNA for the CDR3 is TGTGCCAGCAGGGGGGGTAGTGACCAGCCCCAGCATTTT. The encoded protein is CASRGGSDQPQHF.